This TCR beta chain was retrieved from a study of PD-1 blockade in classical Hodgkin lymphoma. As for the study in general: Treatment was intravenous nivolumab, 3 mg/kg every 2 weeks, until progression.

CDR3 length: 14 amino acids. The ends lost 0 bases at V and 8 bases at J; junction bases unmatched: 2. Germline V gene sequence: CDR1 SGDLS, CDR2 YYNGEE. No patient escaped relapse after autologous stem cell transplantation, and brentuximab vedotin exposure varied. Produced via immunoSEQ multiplex PCR; TCRdb's table is partial and in-frame only. The table has nearly 100,000 clones, approximately 80% seen once. The rearrangement joins TRBV9 to TRBJ2-1; TRBD1 agrees at 10 bases. Sample: peripheral blood mononuclear cells (PBMCs), taken at baseline. This TCR came from a human donor with classical Hodgkin lymphoma. CDR3 sequence (DNA): TGTGCCAGCAGCGTAGGGGACAGGGGTGATGAGCAGTTCTTC. Translated: CASSVGDRGDEQFF.